The 9 T cell receptor beta chains in this list originate from one sample, sequenced in a study of beta chain features in type 1 diabetes. The authors reverse transcribed all of the isolated RNA, so sequencing captured expressed TCRB transcripts. This table comes from immunoSEQ multiplex PCR, and its TCRdb copy is limited to in-frame clones, with some not included. Counted here are approximately 280,000 clones, over 12% occurring once; the ten biggest clones make up more than 0.015%. The study's findings and limits: All four CD4+ subsets from Type 1 diabetes patients carried moderately but significantly shorter TCRB CDR3s.

These TCRs are of unknown antigen specificity. Sequencing used naive CD4+ T cells from blood. The source is a man younger than 35 with type 1 diabetes.

The J gene is TRBJ2-6, the V gene TRBV5-6, with D unclear. The V end lost 2 bases, the J end lost 0 bases, and 9 bases lay between the germline ends. CDR1 is SGHDT and CDR2 is YYEEEE in the germline V gene. There are 16 residues in the CDR3. The CDR3 DNA is TGTGCCAGCAGCTTCTACAGAAGCTCTGGGGCCAACGTCCTGACTTTC. The encoded protein is CASSFYRSSGANVLTF.

This rearrangement joins TRBV5-1 to TRBJ1-1, with D possibly TRBD1 on 5 matching bases. Trimming removed 4 bases from V and 5 bases from J, with 15 bases in between. In germline, CDR1 is SGHRS, CDR2 YFSETQ. This CDR3 has 14 amino acids. CDR3 sequence (DNA): TGCGCCAGCAGCAAAGACCTCGGGGGGACTGAAGCTTTCTTT. Translating gives CASSKDLGGTEAFF.

This rearrangement joins TRBV7-2 to TRBJ1-2; TRBD1 agrees at 10 bases. This CDR3 has 16 amino acids. Germline CDR1 SGHTA, CDR2 FQGNSA. J was trimmed by 2 bases and V by 1 base; bases with no gene match: 4. The CDR3: CASSLGPGQGNYGYTF. CDR3 bases: TGTGCCAGCAGCTTAGGCCCGGGACAGGGGAACTATGGCTACACCTTC.

The chain recombines TRBV7-9 with TRBJ2-2; tentatively, D is TRBD2 (6 bases). Germline V gene data show CDR1 as SEHNR and CDR2 as FQNEAQ (reference sequence). Trimming cost V 6 bases and J 4 bases, with 12 bases left between them. The CDR3 length is 14 residues. The CDR3 protein is CASRGGATTGELFF. CDR3 sequence (DNA): TGTGCCAGCAGAGGAGGGGCAACCACCGGGGAGCTGTTTTTT.

This clone was detected only a few times. J is TRBJ2-3 and V is TRBV7-8; D may be TRBD2 (6 bases). This CDR3 has 17 amino acids. The germline gives CDR1 SGHVS, CDR2 FQNEAQ. V was trimmed by 2 bases and J by 1 base, leaving 16 bases between them. The CDR3 coding sequence is TGTGCCAGCAGCTTAACAGCTTTTTGGGGGGGCACAGATACGCAGTATTTT. Its translation is CASSLTAFWGGTDTQYF.

V and J are TRBV7-2 and TRBJ1-2; tentatively, D is TRBD1 (5 bases). Germline CDR1 is SGHTA and CDR2 is FQGNSA. The CDR3 extends over 14 amino acids. The V end was cut by 6 bases, the J end by 7 bases, with 18 bases between. The CDR3 spells CASSSLGGKGGYTF. CDR3 DNA: TGTGCCAGCAGTTCCCTGGGGGGTAAGGGTGGCTACACCTTC.

The rearrangement links TRBV7-2 to TRBJ2-7; TRBD2 agrees at 10 bases. The V gene end was trimmed by 5 bases and the J gene end by 7 bases; junction bases not matched to a gene: 5. The germline CDR1 and CDR2 sequences are SGHTA and FQGNSA. The CDR3 has 13 amino acids. The CDR3: CASSRLAGGEQYF. As DNA, the CDR3 is TGTGCCAGCAGCCGACTAGCGGGTGGGGAGCAGTACTTC.

The genes are TRBV6-5 and TRBJ2-2; 9 bases are shared with TRBD1. V dropped 2 bases and J dropped 6; count of bases not matched to a gene: 4. The CDR3 is 15 residues long. In germline, CDR1 is MNHEY, CDR2 SVGAGI. The chain's CDR3 is CASSYRDRASGELFF. The DNA of the CDR3 is TGTGCCAGCAGTTACCGGGACAGGGCATCCGGGGAGCTGTTTTTT.

The sample holds a few counts of this clone. This chain uses TRBV7-2 with TRBJ2-3; 10 bases align to TRBD2. Germline lookup yields CDR1 SGHTA and CDR2 FQGNSA. The CDR3 extends over 18 amino acids. With 5 bases clipped from V and 2 bases from J, the junction kept 13 bases outside the gene matches. The CDR3 spells CASSRQVSSGRLTDTQYF. The CDR3 DNA reads as TGTGCCAGCAGCCGACAAGTTTCTAGCGGGAGACTCACAGATACGCAGTATTTT.